Included here is one T cell receptor beta chain sequence, with context. Exclusion criteria comprised uncontrolled infection, other autoimmune disease, pregnancy or lactation. The authors took PBMCs from over 8.5 ml fresh peripheral blood. Per the germline V gene, CDR1 is LGHDT and CDR2 is YNNKEL (reference sequence). This CDR3 is 16 amino acids long. V lost 6 bases and J lost 2; bases outside the gene matches: 6. Researchers amplified the TCR beta CDR3 regions from RNA transcripts. Researchers ran a first-round RT-PCR on the TCR CDR3 using the HTBI primer set. Via MiXCR, TCRdb re-called the multiplex PCR reads, giving one row per CDR3 protein. The sample carries 300,000 to 500,000 distinct CDR3 sequences, over 11% recorded once. The record originates from a study of T cells in Graves' hyperthyroidism and ophthalmopathy. Study summary: Initial diagnosis, before any treatment, was when peripheral blood was collected.

The chain has TRBV3-1 and TRBJ2-1; TRBD2 matches at 11 bases. Sequencing was done on a sample of blood. The receptor was derived from a man over 45 with Graves' ophthalmopathy. The CDR3 DNA follows: TGTGCCAGCAGTATTGGACTAGCGGGCCCCTACAATGAGCAGTTCTTC. Translation: CASSIGLAGPYNEQFF.